The 31 T cell receptor beta chains presented below share a single source sample, sequenced in a study of CD8 T cells in ankylosing spondylitis. TCRdb processed the 5' RACE reads anew with MiXCR; each CDR3 protein has one entry. This sample has just under 550,000 distinct CDR3 sequences, with approximately 11% found just once. Points from the study as a whole: Ankylosing spondylitis blood appeared to be characterized by a TCR beta motif of 8 or 9 highly homologous variants.

Their specific antigens are unknown. Source material: blood, either unsorted or a sorted T cell fraction (not recorded which). All receptors come from a male donor with ankylosing spondylitis.

The CDR3 region is CASSLKLSNEQFF. DNA for the CDR3: TGTGCCAGCAGCTTAAAGCTTTCCAATGAGCAGTTCTTC. The J gene is TRBJ2-1, the V gene TRBV13; D remains unclear. In germline, CDR1 is PRHDT, CDR2 FYEKMQ (reference sequence). The CDR3 is 13 amino acids. Between the trimmed V and J ends, which lost 2 bases and 6 bases, there was a span of 8 bases. The full variable domain, its missing parts supplied by reference TRBV13 and TRBJ2-1, is AAGVIQSPRHLIKEKRETATLKCYPIPRHDTVYWYQQGPGQDPQFLISFYEKMQSDKGSIPDRFSAQQFSDYHSELNMSSLELGDSALYFCASSLKLSNEQFFGPGTRLTVL.

This clonotype was detected ten times or more. CDR3 in amino acids: CATSESGSFPYNEQFF. The CDR3 nucleotides are TGTGCCACCAGTGAAAGCGGGAGTTTCCCCTACAATGAGCAGTTCTTC. The chain links TRBV24-1 to TRBJ2-1, with 8 positions matching TRBD2. Germline CDR1 is KGHDR and CDR2 is SFDVKD. Trimming removed 4 bases from V and 2 bases from J; junction bases left unmatched: 6. There are 16 residues in the CDR3.

This clonotype was observed at least ten times. The chain links TRBV20-1 to TRBJ1-5; D uncertain. The CDR3 loop spans 16 amino acids. V was pared by 3 bases and J by 0 bases, with 15 bases between. CDR1 DFQATT and CDR2 SNEGSKA come from the germline V gene (reference sequence). CDR3 region: CSASGQQSNSNQPQHF. As DNA, the CDR3 is TGCAGTGCTAGTGGTCAGCAGAGCAATAGCAATCAGCCCCAGCATTTT.

This clonotype was seen many times. The rearrangement links TRBV5-1 to TRBJ2-1; the match to TRBD2 covers 10 bases. With 4 bases clipped from V and 7 bases from J, the junction kept 5 bases outside the gene matches. This CDR3 contains 14 residues. Germline V gene lookup returns CDR1 SGHRS and CDR2 YFSETQ. In nucleotides, the CDR3 is TGCGCCAGCAGCGGTTCTAGCGGGAGAAATGAGCAGTTCTTC. It translates to CASSGSSGRNEQFF.

This sequence joins TRBV7-2 and TRBJ2-5; 8 bases align to TRBD1. CDR3 size: 13 residues. The V segment lost 6 bases and the J segment 5 bases; nucleotides outside the gene matches: 5. From germline, CDR1 is SGHTA and CDR2 FQGNSA. This CDR3 reads CASREDRVETQYF. In nucleotides, the CDR3 is TGTGCCAGCAGGGAGGACAGGGTTGAGACCCAGTACTTC.

This chain joins TRBV6-1 and TRBJ2-3; D not certain. Trimming took off 4 bases at V and 2 bases at J, with 10 bases between the two ends. Germline values: CDR1 MNHNS, CDR2 SASEGT. CDR3 length: 14 amino acids. DNA of the CDR3: TGTGCCAGCAGTGCGGTCCACCTCACAGATACGCAGTATTTT. It encodes CASSAVHLTDTQYF.

V usage is TRBV20-1 and J usage is TRBJ2-1; the D is unclear. V lost 1 base, J lost 0 bases, and 10 bases lay in between. Per the germline V gene, CDR1 is DFQATT and CDR2 is SNEGSKA (reference sequence). The CDR3 contains 15 residues. Written as DNA, the CDR3 is TGCAGTGCTAGAGTAAGAGCCAGCTCCTACAATGAGCAGTTCTTC. The encoded protein is CSARVRASSYNEQFF.

The V call is TRBV18, the J call TRBJ1-4; no reliable D call. Germline V lookup: CDR1 KGHSH, CDR2 LQKENI. The CDR3 is made up of 16 amino acids. Deletions cut 1 base from V and 0 bases from J, with 9 bases between. CDR3: CASSPREIATNEKLFF. CDR3 sequence (DNA): TGTGCCAGCTCACCACGAGAGATAGCAACTAATGAAAAACTGTTTTTT.

In its sample, this clonotype was seen many times. V is TRBV18 and J is TRBJ1-3, with D unresolved. The CDR3 covers 17 residues. V was cut by 4 bases and J by 2 bases, with 18 bases left in between. Germline V gene data show CDR1 as KGHSH and CDR2 as LQKENI. The CDR3 bases are TGTGCCAGCTCACTCCCCCCGCTTCGTCTGACTGGAAACACCATATATTTT. Encoded protein: CASSLPPLRLTGNTIYF.

The chain joins TRBV10-3 to TRBJ1-5; the D is unclear. Between the trimmed V and J ends, which lost 0 bases and 6 bases, there was a span of 12 bases. Germline V gene data show CDR1 as ENHRY and CDR2 as SYGVKD. CDR3 length: 15 residues. The CDR3 loop is CAISESATGGQPQHF. In DNA, the CDR3 is TGTGCCATCAGTGAGTCAGCGACGGGAGGTCAGCCCCAGCATTTT.

This clonotype was counted ten times or more. This chain uses TRBV7-8 with TRBJ2-2; no clear D. The germline CDR1 and CDR2 sequences are SGHVS and FQNEAQ. V gave up 5 bases and J gave up 5 bases, with 12 bases separating them. This CDR3 spans 14 amino acids. This CDR3 is CASSPRTDTGELFF. The CDR3, as DNA: TGTGCCAGCAGCCCCCGGACGGATACCGGGGAGCTGTTTTTT.

This clonotype occurred a few times. The chain links TRBV9 to TRBJ1-2, with D tentatively TRBD1 (5 bases). Germline CDR1 reads SGDLS; CDR2 reads YYNGEE. This CDR3 comprises 15 residues. V lost 1 base, J lost 7 bases, and 17 bases lay in between. The CDR3: CASSVTAGWVGGYTF. CDR3 nucleotides: TGTGCCAGCAGCGTAACCGCAGGGTGGGTAGGTGGCTACACCTTC.

At least ten counts were recorded for this clonotype. The chain carries TRBV24-1 and TRBJ2-1; 8 bases line up with TRBD2. CDR1 and CDR2 (germline): KGHDR, SFDVKD. After removal of 0 bases from V and 7 bases from J, the junction contained 7 bases not matched to a gene. The CDR3 has 16 residues. Here the CDR3 DNA reads TGTGCCACCAGTGATTTGGTGCGGGAGGTAGTGAATGAGCAGTTCTTC. Residues: CATSDLVREVVNEQFF.

This clonotype showed up many times. The rearrangement joins TRBV5-3 to TRBJ2-2, with 11 positions matching TRBD2. TRBV5-3 is an ORF, and what it does is uncertain. Trimming removed 7 bases from V and 1 base from J; junction bases left unmatched: 6. CDR3 size: 16 residues. The DNA of the CDR3 is TGTGCCAGAGAAAGCGGGACTAGCGGGAACACCGGGGAGCTGTTTTTT. Amino acids: CARESGTSGNTGELFF.

This clonotype was counted only a few times. The V gene is TRBV11-2, the J gene TRBJ2-1; D not resolved. The CDR3 contains 16 residues. Germline CDR1 and CDR2: SGHAT and FQNNGV. Trimming left V 3 bases short and J 0 bases short, with 12 bases between. Here the CDR3 DNA reads TGTGCCAGCAGCTTGCCCTCTCCGAACTCCTACAATGAGCAGTTCTTC. It codes for CASSLPSPNSYNEQFF.

This chain connects TRBV7-6 to TRBJ2-5, with 9 bases that match TRBD2. This CDR3 comprises 15 residues. The germline V gene has CDR1 SGHVS and CDR2 FNYEAQ. V dropped 2 bases and J dropped 5; count of bases not matched to a gene: 6. CDR3 DNA: TGTGCCAGCAGCTTAATTAGCGGGAGTTTTGAGACCCAGTACTTC. Its translation is CASSLISGSFETQYF.

The table lists this clonotype with a few counts. The V and J genes are TRBV2 and TRBJ2-3, with 7 bases identical to TRBD1. The V and J ends lost 4 bases and 2 bases, in that order; junction bases with no gene match: 3. CDR3 size: 14 residues. Germline V gene lookup returns CDR1 SNHLY and CDR2 FYNNEI. As DNA, the CDR3 is TGTGCCAGCAGTGCTACAGGGGTCACAGATACGCAGTATTTT. Translated, it gives CASSATGVTDTQYF.

Only a few counts were recorded for this clonotype. This sequence joins TRBV13 and TRBJ2-7; no clear D gene. The CDR3 sequence is 12 residues long. CDR1 and CDR2 (germline): PRHDT, FYEKMQ (reference sequence). With 0 bases removed from V and 7 bases from J, the gap between germline ends came to 7 bases. The CDR3 sequence is CASSLGGVEQYV. The DNA for the CDR3 is TGTGCCAGCAGCTTAGGGGGTGTAGAGCAGTACGTC.

This clonotype appeared many times. V and J are TRBV30 and TRBJ1-4; 8 bases match TRBD1. The CDR3 extends over 13 amino acids. Germline trimming cut 5 bases from V and 8 bases from J; bases unmatched to any gene: 7. Germline CDR1 and CDR2: GTSNPN and SVGIG (reference sequence). CDR3 in DNA: TGTGCCTGGGGGCGACAGGGGAAAGAAAAACTGTTTTTT. This sequence encodes CAWGRQGKEKLFF. The entire variable domain, with the rest obtained from reference TRBV30 and TRBJ1-4, is as follows: SQTIHQWPATLVQPVGSPLSLECTVEGTSNPNLYWYRQAAGRGLQLLFYSVGIGQISSEVPQNLSASRPQDRQFILSSKKLLLSDSGFYLCAWGRQGKEKLFFGSGTQLSVL.

This clonotype was recorded many times. The chain recombines TRBV29-1 with TRBJ1-5, with D unresolved. Germline-derived CDR1 and CDR2 are SQVTM and ANQGSEA. The CDR3 is made up of 13 amino acids. The V end lost 1 base, the J end lost 9 bases, and 13 bases lay between the germline ends. The CDR3 reads CSVEGTAGPPQHF. The CDR3, as DNA: TGCAGCGTTGAAGGGACCGCCGGCCCGCCCCAGCATTTT.

The genes are TRBV2 and TRBJ1-4; possibly TRBD1 for D (5 bases). In germline, CDR1 is SNHLY, CDR2 FYNNEI. This CDR3 is built from 15 residues. V lost 4 bases and J 6 bases, leaving 15 bases between the germline ends. CDR3 protein: CASSGQSGSYEKLFF. The CDR3 region has the DNA TGTGCCAGCAGTGGACAGTCGGGGTCTTATGAAAAACTGTTTTTT.

The chain combines TRBV18 with TRBJ2-7, with 8 bases that match TRBD1. The V gene's germline CDR1 is KGHSH and CDR2 LQKENI. V was clipped by 5 bases and J by 0 bases; unmatched bases: 6. CDR3 size: 15 residues. CDR3 bases: TGTGCCAGCTCAGGCCGGGACAGGAGCTCCTACGAGCAGTACGTC. It codes for CASSGRDRSSYEQYV.

The chain combines TRBV12-3 or TRBV12-4 with TRBJ2-4; 8 bases match TRBD1. Germline trimming cut 2 bases from V and 1 base from J; bases unmatched to any gene: 4. CDR3 length: 16 amino acids. DNA of the CDR3: TGTGCCAGCAGTTTAAGGACAGGGAGGGCCAAAAACATTCAGTACTTC. This encodes CASSLRTGRAKNIQYF.

This clonotype was counted ten times or more. The V call is TRBV12-3 or TRBV12-4, the J call TRBJ1-1; 8 nucleotides agree with TRBD1. The CDR3 length is 13 residues. J lost 5 bases, V lost 3 bases, and 2 bases had no gene match. The CDR3 protein is CASSFNRGTEAFF. CDR3 bases: TGTGCCAGCAGTTTTAACAGGGGGACTGAAGCTTTCTTT.

This clonotype was observed many times. The chain employs TRBV7-9 and TRBJ1-5; 9 bases align to TRBD1. The CDR3 has 17 amino acids. Germline CDR1 and CDR2: SEHNR and FQNEAQ (reference sequence). V was clipped by 1 base and J by 6 bases; unmatched bases: 10. This CDR3 is CASSLGGQGSRSQPQHF. For the CDR3, the DNA is TGTGCCAGCAGCTTAGGTGGACAGGGGAGTCGTAGTCAGCCCCAGCATTTT.

This clonotype was seen ten or more times. This chain links TRBV29-1 with TRBJ2-1; 11 nucleotides agree with TRBD2. V trimming: 4 bases; J trimming: 7 bases; junction bases outside the gene matches: 6. In germline, CDR1 is SQVTM, CDR2 ANQGSEA. The CDR3 runs to 14 residues. CDR3 residues: CSVVFSGRGNEQFF. DNA of the CDR3: TGCAGCGTTGTTTTTAGCGGGAGGGGGAATGAGCAGTTCTTC.

This chain uses TRBV7-8 with TRBJ2-3; 7 positions agree with TRBD2. V lost 11 bases and J lost 1; bases outside the gene matches: 9. The CDR3 is made up of 14 amino acids. Germline CDR1 is SGHVS and CDR2 is FQNEAQ. The DNA for the CDR3 is TGTGCCGAAAAACGGGAGGATGGCACAGATACGCAGTATTTT. Translating it yields CAEKREDGTDTQYF.

This clonotype was counted many times. The chain employs TRBV5-5 and TRBJ1-4; the match to TRBD1 covers 11 bases. V trimming: 4 bases; J trimming: 7 bases; junction bases outside the gene matches: 6. Per the germline V gene, CDR1 is SGHKS and CDR2 is YYEKEE (reference sequence). The CDR3 contains 15 residues. CDR3 in DNA: TGTGCCAGCAGCATTGCGGGACAGGGGGTTGAAAAACTGTTTTTT. This codes for CASSIAGQGVEKLFF.

The chain recombines TRBV4-2 with TRBJ2-5; possible D gene TRBD1, 6 bases. Trimming stripped 1 base from V and 5 bases from J, with 17 bases between. CDR3 length: 16 amino acids. Germline V gives CDR1 LGHNA, CDR2 YNFKEQ. The CDR3 here is CASSQGARGSVETQYF. In nucleotides, the CDR3 is TGTGCCAGCAGCCAAGGGGCTAGGGGGAGTGTGGAGACCCAGTACTTC.

This clonotype was detected only a few times. This chain links TRBV7-2 with TRBJ2-1; no reliable D call. The germline V and J ends were trimmed by 5 bases and 3 bases, with 14 bases remaining between them. CDR1 is SGHTA and CDR2 is FQGNSA in the germline V gene. The CDR3 is made up of 15 amino acids. The CDR3 sequence is CASSQRSGFYNEQFF. DNA for the CDR3: TGTGCCAGCAGCCAACGGAGTGGGTTCTACAATGAGCAGTTCTTC.

V is TRBV14 and J is TRBJ2-2; 10 bases are shared with TRBD1. The V and J ends lost 1 base and 1 base, in that order; junction bases with no gene match: 6. Germline loops: CDR1 SGHDN, CDR2 FVKESK. The CDR3 is made up of 18 amino acids. The CDR3 DNA reads as TGTGCCAGCAGCCAAGGACTTGACAGGGGGCTGAACACCGGGGAGCTGTTTTTT. Amino acids: CASSQGLDRGLNTGELFF.